Below are 3 T cell receptor beta chains sequenced from a single sample in a study of shared clonotypes between healthy human individuals. Generated by immunoSEQ multiplex PCR, the TCRdb table keeps only in-frame clones and is missing some. Of hundreds of thousands of clones listed, roughly 98% are singletons. Naivety among CD8 cells was defined by CD45RO negativity and positive CCR7 selection, thereby excluding terminally differentiated effector memory CD45RA+ cells. The sequenced material came from naive CD8+ T cells sorted from blood. These receptors were obtained from a man aged 30-40 years in good health.

The chain couples TRBV5-3 to TRBJ1-5; possibly TRBD1 for D (5 bases). TRBV5-3 is an ORF, with its function uncertain. Between the trimmed V and J ends, which lost 4 bases and 0 bases, there was a span of 29 bases. This CDR3 is 21 amino acids long. For the CDR3, the DNA is TGTGCCAGAAGCGACAACCGAAGGGCGGGGGAATTTTCTTATAGCAATCAGCCCCAGCATTTT. Translated, it gives CARSDNRRAGEFSYSNQPQHF.

The V gene is TRBV25-1, the J gene TRBJ1-1; D unclear. Germline CDR1 reads MGHDK; CDR2 reads SYGVNS. There are 17 residues in the CDR3. V lost 2 bases, J lost 0 bases, and 16 bases lay in between. CDR3 amino acids: CASSEGAGIGMNTEAFF. The CDR3 DNA reads TGTGCCAGCAGTGAAGGAGCAGGAATTGGAATGAACACTGAAGCTTTCTTT.

The CDR3 DNA is TGTGCCAGCGTATACAGGGGCTCCTACGAGCAGTACTTC. Translating it yields CASVYRGSYEQYF. The chain employs TRBV6-1 and TRBJ2-7; 7 bases align to TRBD1. There are 13 residues in the CDR3. CDR1 and CDR2 from the germline V gene are MNHNS and SASEGT. V dropped 8 bases and J dropped 0; count of bases not matched to a gene: 4.